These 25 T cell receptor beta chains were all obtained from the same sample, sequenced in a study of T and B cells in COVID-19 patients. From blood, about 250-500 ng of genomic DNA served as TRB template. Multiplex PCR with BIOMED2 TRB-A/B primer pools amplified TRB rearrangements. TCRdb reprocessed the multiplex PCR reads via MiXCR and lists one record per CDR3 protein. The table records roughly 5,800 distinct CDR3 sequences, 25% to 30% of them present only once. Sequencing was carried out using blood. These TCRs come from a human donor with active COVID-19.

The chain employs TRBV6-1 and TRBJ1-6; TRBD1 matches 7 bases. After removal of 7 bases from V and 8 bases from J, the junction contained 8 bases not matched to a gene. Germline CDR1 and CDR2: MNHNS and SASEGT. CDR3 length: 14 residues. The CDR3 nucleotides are TGTGCCAGCATCCGGGACAGAGCCGATTCACCCCTCCACTTT. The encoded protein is CASIRDRADSPLHF.

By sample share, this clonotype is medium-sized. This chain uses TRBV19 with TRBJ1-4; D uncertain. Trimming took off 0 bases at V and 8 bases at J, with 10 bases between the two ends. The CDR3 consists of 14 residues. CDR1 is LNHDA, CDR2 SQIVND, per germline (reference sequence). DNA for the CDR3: TGTGCCAGTAGTATAGATCGGGGTAGGGAAAAACTGTTTTTT. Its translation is CASSIDRGREKLFF.

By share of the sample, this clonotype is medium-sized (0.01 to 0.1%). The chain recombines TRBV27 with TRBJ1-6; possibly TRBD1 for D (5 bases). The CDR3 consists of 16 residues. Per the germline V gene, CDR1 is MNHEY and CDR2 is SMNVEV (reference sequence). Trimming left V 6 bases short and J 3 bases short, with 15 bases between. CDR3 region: CASRSKGDDYNSPLHF. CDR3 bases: TGTGCCAGCAGGTCAAAAGGGGACGACTATAATTCACCCCTCCACTTT.

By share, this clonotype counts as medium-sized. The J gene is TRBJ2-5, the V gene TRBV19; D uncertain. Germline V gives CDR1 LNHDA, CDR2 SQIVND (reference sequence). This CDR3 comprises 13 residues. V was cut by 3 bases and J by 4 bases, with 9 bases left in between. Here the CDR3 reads CASSISPGETQYF. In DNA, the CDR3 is TGTGCCAGTAGTATTTCCCCCGGAGAGACCCAGTACTTC.

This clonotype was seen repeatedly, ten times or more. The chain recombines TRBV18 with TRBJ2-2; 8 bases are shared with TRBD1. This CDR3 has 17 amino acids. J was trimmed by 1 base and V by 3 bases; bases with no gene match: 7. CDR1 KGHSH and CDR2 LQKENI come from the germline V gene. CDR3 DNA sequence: TGTGCCAGCTCACCTAATCCTGGGACAGGGAACACCGGGGAGCTGTTTTTT. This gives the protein CASSPNPGTGNTGELFF.

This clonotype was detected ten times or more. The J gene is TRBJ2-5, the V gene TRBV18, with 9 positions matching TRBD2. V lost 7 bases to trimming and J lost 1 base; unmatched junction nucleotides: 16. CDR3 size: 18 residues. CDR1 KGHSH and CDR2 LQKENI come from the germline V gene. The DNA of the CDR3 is TGTGCCAGCTGGGGGAGACTAGCGGACGACCACTTCCAAGAGACCCAGTACTTC. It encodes CASWGRLADDHFQETQYF.

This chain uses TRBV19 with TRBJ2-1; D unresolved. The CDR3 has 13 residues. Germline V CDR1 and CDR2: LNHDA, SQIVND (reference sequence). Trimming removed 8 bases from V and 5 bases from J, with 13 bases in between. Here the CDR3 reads CASGRWQDNEQFF. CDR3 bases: TGTGCCAGTGGTCGGTGGCAGGACAATGAGCAGTTCTTC.

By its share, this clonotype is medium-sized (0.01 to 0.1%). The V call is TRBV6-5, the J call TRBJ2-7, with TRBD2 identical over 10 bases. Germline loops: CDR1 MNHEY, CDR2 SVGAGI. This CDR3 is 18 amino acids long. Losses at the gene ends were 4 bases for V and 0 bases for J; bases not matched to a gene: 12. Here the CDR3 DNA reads TGTGCCAGCAGTTTAGGGAGGACTAGCGGAGTGAGCTCCTACGAGCAGTACTTC. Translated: CASSLGRTSGVSSYEQYF.

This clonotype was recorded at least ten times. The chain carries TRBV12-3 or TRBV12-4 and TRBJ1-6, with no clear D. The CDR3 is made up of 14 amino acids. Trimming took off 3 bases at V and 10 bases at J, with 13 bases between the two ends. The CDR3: CASSFGSAWSPLHF. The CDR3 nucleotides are TGTGCCAGCAGTTTCGGGTCTGCGTGGTCACCCCTCCACTTT.

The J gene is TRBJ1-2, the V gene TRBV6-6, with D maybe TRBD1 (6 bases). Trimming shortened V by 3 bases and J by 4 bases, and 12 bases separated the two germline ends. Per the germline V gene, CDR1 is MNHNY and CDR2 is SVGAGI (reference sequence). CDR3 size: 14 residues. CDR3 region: CASSYGGRLYGYTF. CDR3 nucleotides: TGTGCCAGCAGTTATGGGGGCCGGCTCTATGGCTACACCTTC.

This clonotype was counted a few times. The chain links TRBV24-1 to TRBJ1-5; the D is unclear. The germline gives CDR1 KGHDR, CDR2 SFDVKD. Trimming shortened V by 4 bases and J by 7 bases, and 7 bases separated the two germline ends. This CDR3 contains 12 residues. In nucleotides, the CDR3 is TGTGCCACCAGTGACTCCGACCAGCCCCAGCATTTT. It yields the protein CATSDSDQPQHF.

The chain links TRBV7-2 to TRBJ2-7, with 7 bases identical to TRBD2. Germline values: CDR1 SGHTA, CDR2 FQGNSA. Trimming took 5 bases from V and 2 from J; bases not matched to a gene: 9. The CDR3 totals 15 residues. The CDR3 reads CASSNAGTTPYEQYF. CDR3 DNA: TGTGCCAGCAGCAACGCCGGGACTACCCCCTACGAGCAGTACTTC.

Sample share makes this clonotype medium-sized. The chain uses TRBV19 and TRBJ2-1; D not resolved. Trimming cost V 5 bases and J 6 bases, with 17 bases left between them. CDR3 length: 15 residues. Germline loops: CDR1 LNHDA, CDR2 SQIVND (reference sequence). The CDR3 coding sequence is TGTGCCAGTAGTGCCCCGGGCCCGGCAGGCAATGAGCAGTTCTTC. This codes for CASSAPGPAGNEQFF.

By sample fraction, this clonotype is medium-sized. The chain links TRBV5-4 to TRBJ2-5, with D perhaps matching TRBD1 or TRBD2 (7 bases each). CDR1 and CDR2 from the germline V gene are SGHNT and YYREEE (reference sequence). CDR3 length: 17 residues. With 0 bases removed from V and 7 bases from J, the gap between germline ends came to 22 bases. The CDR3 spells CASSLEGGGAGLRTQYF. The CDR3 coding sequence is TGTGCCAGCAGCTTGGAAGGGGGCGGAGCGGGACTGAGGACCCAGTACTTC.

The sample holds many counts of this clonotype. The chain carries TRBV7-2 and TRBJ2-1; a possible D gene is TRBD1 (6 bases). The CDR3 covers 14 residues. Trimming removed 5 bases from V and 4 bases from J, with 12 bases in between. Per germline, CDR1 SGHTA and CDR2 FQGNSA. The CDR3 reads CASSTTGRYNEQFF. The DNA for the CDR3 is TGTGCCAGCAGCACTACAGGGCGTTACAATGAGCAGTTCTTC.

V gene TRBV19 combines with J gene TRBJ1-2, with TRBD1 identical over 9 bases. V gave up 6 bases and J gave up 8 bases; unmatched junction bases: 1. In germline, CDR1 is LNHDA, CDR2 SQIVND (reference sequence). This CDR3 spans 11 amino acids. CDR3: CASRGQGGYTF. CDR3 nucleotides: TGTGCCAGTAGGGGACAGGGCGGCTACACCTTC.

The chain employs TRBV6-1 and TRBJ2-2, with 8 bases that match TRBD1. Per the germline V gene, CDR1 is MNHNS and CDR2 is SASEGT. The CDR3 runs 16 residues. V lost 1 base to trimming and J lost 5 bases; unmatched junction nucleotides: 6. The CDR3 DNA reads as TGTGCCAGCAGTGAAGAAGACAGGGGCGGAACCGGGGAGCTGTTTTTT. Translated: CASSEEDRGGTGELFF.

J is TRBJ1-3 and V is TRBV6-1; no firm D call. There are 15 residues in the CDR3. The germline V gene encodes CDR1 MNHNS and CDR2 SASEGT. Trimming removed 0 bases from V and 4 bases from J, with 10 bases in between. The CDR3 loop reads CASSEAWAKGNTIYF. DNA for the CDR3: TGTGCCAGCAGTGAAGCGTGGGCTAAAGGAAACACCATATATTTT.

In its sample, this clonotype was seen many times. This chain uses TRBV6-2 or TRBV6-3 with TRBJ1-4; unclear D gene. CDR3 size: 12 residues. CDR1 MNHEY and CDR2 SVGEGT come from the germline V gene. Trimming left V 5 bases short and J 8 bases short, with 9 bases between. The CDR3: CASSMVPEKLFF. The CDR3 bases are TGTGCCAGCAGTATGGTCCCCGAAAAACTGTTTTTT.

This CDR3 is CSVGTGSTGELFF. CDR3 nucleotides: TGCAGCGTCGGGACAGGGTCCACCGGGGAGCTGTTTTTT. This chain joins TRBV29-1 and TRBJ2-2; 9 nucleotides agree with TRBD1. J was trimmed by 4 bases and V by 6 bases; bases with no gene match: 3. Germline V CDR1 and CDR2: SQVTM, ANQGSEA. This CDR3 has 13 residues.

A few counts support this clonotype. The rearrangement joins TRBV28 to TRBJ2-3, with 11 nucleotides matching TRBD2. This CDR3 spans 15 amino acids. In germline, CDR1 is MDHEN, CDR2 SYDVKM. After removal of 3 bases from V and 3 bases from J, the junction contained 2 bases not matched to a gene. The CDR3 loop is CASSFSGRATDTQYF. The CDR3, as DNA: TGTGCCAGCAGTTTTAGCGGGAGGGCAACAGATACGCAGTATTTT.

CDR3 protein: CASRSYYEQYF. DNA of the CDR3: TGTGCCAGCAGATCTTACTACGAGCAGTACTTC. The chain recombines TRBV7-2 with TRBJ2-7; no definite D call. Germline V gene data show CDR1 as SGHTA and CDR2 as FQGNSA. With 6 bases removed from V and 3 bases from J, the gap between germline ends came to 6 bases. CDR3 length equals 11 residues.

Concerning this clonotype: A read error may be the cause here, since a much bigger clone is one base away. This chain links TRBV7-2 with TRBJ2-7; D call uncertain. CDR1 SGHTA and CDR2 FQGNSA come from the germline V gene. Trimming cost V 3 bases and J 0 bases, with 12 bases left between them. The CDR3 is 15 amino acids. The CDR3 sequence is CASSFTSGDSYEQYF. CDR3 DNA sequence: TGTGCCAGCAGCTTTACGTCGGGCGACTCCTACGAGCAGTACTTC.

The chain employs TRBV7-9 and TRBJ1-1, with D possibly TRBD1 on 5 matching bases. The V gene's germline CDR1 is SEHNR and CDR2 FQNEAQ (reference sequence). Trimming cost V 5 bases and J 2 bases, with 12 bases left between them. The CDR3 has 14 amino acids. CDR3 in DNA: TGTGCCAGCAGCCTTACAGGACGCAACACTGAAGCTTTCTTT. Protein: CASSLTGRNTEAFF.

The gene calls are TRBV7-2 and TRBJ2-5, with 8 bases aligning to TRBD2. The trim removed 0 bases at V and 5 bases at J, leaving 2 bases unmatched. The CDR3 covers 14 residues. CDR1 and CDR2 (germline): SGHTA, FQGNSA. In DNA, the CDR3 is TGTGCCAGCAGCTTAGCCCCGGGGGGGGAGACCCAGTACTTC. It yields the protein CASSLAPGGETQYF.